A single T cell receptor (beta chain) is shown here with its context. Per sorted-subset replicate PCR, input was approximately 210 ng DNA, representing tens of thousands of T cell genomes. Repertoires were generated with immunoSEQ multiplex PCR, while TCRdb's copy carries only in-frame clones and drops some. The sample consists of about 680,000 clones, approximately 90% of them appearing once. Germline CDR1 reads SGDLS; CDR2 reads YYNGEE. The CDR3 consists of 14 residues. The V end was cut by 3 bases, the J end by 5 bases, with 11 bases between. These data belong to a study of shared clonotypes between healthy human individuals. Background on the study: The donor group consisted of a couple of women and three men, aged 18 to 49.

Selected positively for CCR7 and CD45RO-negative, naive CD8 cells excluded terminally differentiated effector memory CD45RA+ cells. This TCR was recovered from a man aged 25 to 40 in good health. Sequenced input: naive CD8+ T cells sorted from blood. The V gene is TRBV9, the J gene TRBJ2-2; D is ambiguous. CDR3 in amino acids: CASSAPSSTGELFF. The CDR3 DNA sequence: TGTGCCAGCAGCGCGCCCAGTTCTACCGGGGAGCTGTTTTTT.